Following are 9 T cell receptor beta chains from one sample sequenced in a study of T cell repertoires in cytomegalovirus infection. TCRdb re-called the reads through MiXCR, storing one row per CDR3 protein. The repertoire holds 500,000 or so distinct CDR3 sequences, approximately 17% seen once, with roughly a quarter in the top ten. The sequencing input was CD8+ T cells from PBMCs. The receptors originated from a human donor in good health (CMV status not recorded). Some clones in this sample may be carry-over from other donors' samples.

This clonotype was picked up many times. This chain links TRBV27 with TRBJ2-7; D unresolved. V was shortened by 4 bases and J by 6 bases, with 19 bases between the two germline ends. Germline CDR1 reads MNHEY; CDR2 reads SMNVEV (reference sequence). This CDR3 spans 15 amino acids. The chain's CDR3 is CASSYDGVGIGEQYF. In DNA, the CDR3 is TGTGCCAGCAGTTACGATGGGGTGGGGATTGGCGAGCAGTACTTC.

The V gene is TRBV30, the J gene TRBJ1-6; D remains unclear. CDR1 and CDR2 from the germline V gene are GTSNPN and SVGIG (reference sequence). The CDR3 consists of 13 residues. Between the trimmed V and J ends, which lost 0 bases and 7 bases, there was a span of 7 bases. In DNA, the CDR3 is TGTGCCTGGAGTGTAATGGGGAATTCACCCCTCCACTTT. Encoded protein: CAWSVMGNSPLHF.

This clonotype was seen repeatedly, ten times or more. The chain uses TRBV28 and TRBJ2-1; 7 positions agree with TRBD1. V shed 11 bases, J shed 9 bases, and the junction held 19 bases outside the gene matches. The CDR3 extends over 15 amino acids. Germline CDR1 is MDHEN and CDR2 is SYDVKM. In DNA, the CDR3 is TGTGCCGTTAAAGCAGGCGACAGGGCGGACGGTGAGCAGTTCTTC. Its translation: CAVKAGDRADGEQFF.

A remark on this clonotype: Just one base apart from a much larger clone, this may be a read error. This chain connects TRBV7-3 to TRBJ1-1; D may be TRBD1 (5 bases). The germline CDR1 and CDR2 sequences are SGHTA and FQGTGA. This CDR3 region has 12 residues. The CDR3 nucleotides read TGTGCCAGCAGCCGGGGGGTCGCTGAAGATTTCTTT. Translation gives CASSRGVAEDFF.

This clonotype was recorded at least ten times. This sequence joins TRBV6-1 and TRBJ1-3; D gene uncertain. The germline V and J ends were trimmed by 5 bases and 0 bases, with 11 bases remaining between them. The CDR3 loop spans 15 amino acids. Germline CDR1 is MNHNS and CDR2 is SASEGT. CDR3 sequence reads: CASSTRAVSGNTIYF. For the CDR3, the DNA is TGTGCCAGCAGTACCCGGGCCGTCTCTGGAAACACCATATATTTT.

This chain connects TRBV20-1 to TRBJ1-1; TRBD1 agrees at 8 bases. The CDR3 is 16 residues long. With V trimmed by 0 bases and J by 1 base, 7 bases remained unmatched. Germline V gene data show CDR1 as DFQATT and CDR2 as SNEGSKA (reference sequence). Here the CDR3 DNA reads TGCAGTGCTAGAGAGAGAGGGACAGGAGGGAACACTGAAGCTTTCTTT. Amino acids: CSARERGTGGNTEAFF.

Points on this clonotype: Sequence at one end of the junction differs from germline and may be a read error. V and J are TRBV4-1 and TRBJ1-4; D not certain. CDR3 size: 16 residues. Germline CDR1 MGHRA, CDR2 YSYEKL. CDR3 sequence: CASSQAAEGDWEKLFF. The DNA of the CDR3 is TGTGCCAGCAGCCAAGCAGCGGAGGGAGACTGGGAAAAACTGTTTTTT.

This clonotype has a handful of counts. V and J are TRBV29-1 and TRBJ2-5; a possible D gene is TRBD1 (5 bases). V was cut by 2 bases and J by 2 bases, with 9 bases left in between. The CDR3 totals 13 residues. Germline CDR1 SQVTM, CDR2 ANQGSEA. CDR3 nucleotide sequence: TGCAGCGTTGAACGGCCAGGGCAAGAGACCCAGTACTTC. Its translation: CSVERPGQETQYF.

This clonotype occurred a few times. The V and J genes are TRBV19 and TRBJ2-1, with D uncertain. Trimming cost V 0 bases and J 6 bases, with 6 bases left between them. CDR1 and CDR2 from the germline V gene are LNHDA and SQIVND (reference sequence). The CDR3 extends over 13 amino acids. CDR3 loop: CASSIDPSNEQFF. CDR3 nucleotide sequence: TGTGCCAGTAGTATAGATCCCAGCAATGAGCAGTTCTTC.